This TCR beta chain derives from a study of CD8 T cells in Susac syndrome (dated by TCRdb to about 2019). Background on the whole study: Repertoire sequencing was used to test whether CD8+ T cell activation and differentiation in Susac syndrome was antigen driven. Clonality of the CD8+ T cell repertoire was compared between around eleven healthy donors, around 14 Susac syndrome patients and some 15 multiple sclerosis patients. Study-wide conclusions, independent of this receptor: The number of individuals in the TCR sequencing and HLA analysis was acknowledged as relatively small.

Peripheral blood CD8+ and CD4+ T cells from healthy donors, Susac syndrome patients and multiple sclerosis patients were profiled by high-throughput TCR beta sequencing. Healthy donors were age- and sex-matched controls. Bulk CD8+ and CD4+ T cells were purified by magnetic negative isolation, whereas CD8+ TEMRA cells were enriched by FACS. Blood was collected in EDTA tubes and processed within 24 hours, with PBMCs isolated through density gradient centrifugation. PBMCs intended for TCR sequencing were cryopreserved in liquid nitrogen and thawed later in a water bath at 37 degrees C. The sorted or isolated CD4+, CD8+ and CD8+ TEMRA cells had a purity of 90% or higher. RNA was extracted using the RNeasy kit, and roughly 0.45 to 1 microgram was reverse transcribed with random hexamers. TCR beta CDR3 regions were amplified with the immunoSEQ multiplex PCR assay covering 54 Vbeta and 13 Jbeta segments. PCR amplification bias was corrected by using a synthetic template baseline for primer optimization and computational correction. For the original study's pipeline: Reads were annotated to V, D and J genes per IMGT and analyzed with immunoSEQ Analyzer, keeping only productive sequences. Clonality was computed as one minus Shannon entropy normalized by log2 of the number of productive unique sequences. For each patient and control, public and private clones were evaluated among the 100 most prevalent clones. Clones were defined as Susac-specific when absent from the healthy and MS cohorts, from about 1,100 published viral clones and from other ImmuneACCESS disease sequences. TCRdb's own reprocessing of the public reads used fastp at Q25 and MiXCR and kept productive beta chains. Every CDR3 protein is listed once, alongside the most common genes and DNA of its rows. What appears here as the V and J calls and clone size reflects TCRdb's work, not the paper's. The sample table shows 25,000 to 35,000 distinct CDR3 sequences, and approximately 94% are seen once. The ten biggest clones cover 0.27% of the sample.

In the case of this clonotype: Its antigen target is currently unknown. There are no base qualities to consult, and no much larger clone falls within one base.

V lost 3 bases and J lost 10 bases; the stretch between them is 16 bases long. CDR1 and CDR2, looked up from the germline V gene (reference sequence), are MNHEY and SMNVEV. The CDR3 contains 14 residues, cysteine and phenylalanine counted. The kept DNA is CDR3 alone, 42 bases in frame from the first base. This sequence originates from a human donor in good health. Rearrangement joined TRBV27 to TRBJ2-1; a tentative D match to TRBD2 spans 6 bases. The sequenced material came from CD8+ T cells from PBMCs. The CDR3 region has the sequence CASSLGDSLREQFF. The DNA is as follows: TGTGCCAGCAGTTTGGGGGACTCCCTCAGAGAGCAGTTCTTC.